This T cell receptor beta chain was captured by sequencing in a study of shared clonotypes between healthy human individuals. The table came from immunoSEQ multiplex PCR; TCRdb's copy has only in-frame clones and leaves some out. The sample has about 480,000 clones; 60% to 80% are singletons. Germline CDR1 and CDR2: MDHEN and SYDVKM. The CDR3 extends over 13 amino acids. Trimming took off 7 bases at V and 2 bases at J, with 9 bases between the two ends. Sample: PBMCs. This TCR came from a woman in her thirties or forties in good health. Some clones in this sample may be carry-over from other donors' samples. The chain joins TRBV28 to TRBJ1-3, with D possibly TRBD1 on 5 matching bases. In nucleotides, the CDR3 is TGTGCCAGCAACCGGGACCCTGGAAACACCATATATTTT. This codes for CASNRDPGNTIYF.